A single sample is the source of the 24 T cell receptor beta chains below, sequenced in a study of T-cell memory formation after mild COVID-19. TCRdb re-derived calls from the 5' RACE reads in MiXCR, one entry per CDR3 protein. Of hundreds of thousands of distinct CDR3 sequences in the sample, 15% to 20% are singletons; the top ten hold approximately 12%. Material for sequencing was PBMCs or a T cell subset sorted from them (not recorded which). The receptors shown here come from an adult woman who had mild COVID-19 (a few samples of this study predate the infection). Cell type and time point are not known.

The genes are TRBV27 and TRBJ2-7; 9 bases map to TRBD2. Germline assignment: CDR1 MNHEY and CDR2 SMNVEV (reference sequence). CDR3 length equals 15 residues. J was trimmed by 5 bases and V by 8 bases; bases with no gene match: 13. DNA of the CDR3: TGTGCCAGCGGACCTATTAGCGGGAGAGCTCACGAGCAGTACTTC. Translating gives CASGPISGRAHEQYF.

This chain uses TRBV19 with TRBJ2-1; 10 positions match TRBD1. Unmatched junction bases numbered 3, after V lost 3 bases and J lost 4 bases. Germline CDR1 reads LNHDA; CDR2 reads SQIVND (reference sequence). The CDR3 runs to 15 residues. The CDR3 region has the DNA TGTGCCAGTAGTATGACAGGGGGCCTTTACAATGAGCAGTTCTTC. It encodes CASSMTGGLYNEQFF.

The CDR3: CASTLGGGSNQPQHF. CDR3 DNA: TGTGCCAGCACCTTGGGGGGGGGAAGCAATCAGCCCCAGCATTTT. The rearrangement joins TRBV7-9 to TRBJ1-5; D is possibly TRBD1 (5 bases). CDR3 length equals 15 residues. Between the trimmed V and J ends, which lost 7 bases and 1 base, there was a span of 14 bases. Germline V gene lookup returns CDR1 SEHNR and CDR2 FQNEAQ (reference sequence).

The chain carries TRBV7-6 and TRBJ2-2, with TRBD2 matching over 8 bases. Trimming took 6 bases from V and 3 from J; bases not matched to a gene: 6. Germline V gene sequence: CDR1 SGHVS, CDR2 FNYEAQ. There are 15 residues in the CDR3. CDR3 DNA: TGTGCCAGCAGTCCTGTCGGGGGGGACACCGGGGAGCTGTTTTTT. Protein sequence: CASSPVGGDTGELFF.

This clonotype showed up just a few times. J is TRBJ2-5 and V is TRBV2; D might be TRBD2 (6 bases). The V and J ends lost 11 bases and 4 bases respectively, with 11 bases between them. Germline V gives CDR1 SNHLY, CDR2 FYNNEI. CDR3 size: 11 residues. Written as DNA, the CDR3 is TGTGCCGGTGGCGGGGTAGAGACCCAGTACTTC. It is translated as CAGGGVETQYF.

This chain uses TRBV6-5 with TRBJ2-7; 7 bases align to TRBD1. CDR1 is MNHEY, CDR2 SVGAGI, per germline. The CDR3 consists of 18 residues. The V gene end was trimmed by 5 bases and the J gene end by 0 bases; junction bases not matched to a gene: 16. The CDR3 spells CASSLRDSGSPSSYEQYF. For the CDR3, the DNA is TGTGCCAGCAGTCTCCGGGACAGTGGATCACCTAGCTCCTACGAGCAGTACTTC.

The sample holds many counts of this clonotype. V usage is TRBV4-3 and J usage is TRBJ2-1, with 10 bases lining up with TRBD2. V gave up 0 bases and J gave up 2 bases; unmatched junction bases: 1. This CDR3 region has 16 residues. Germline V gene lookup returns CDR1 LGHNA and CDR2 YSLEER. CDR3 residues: CASSQEGLAAYNEQFF. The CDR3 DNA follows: TGCGCCAGCAGCCAAGAAGGACTAGCGGCCTACAATGAGCAGTTCTTC.

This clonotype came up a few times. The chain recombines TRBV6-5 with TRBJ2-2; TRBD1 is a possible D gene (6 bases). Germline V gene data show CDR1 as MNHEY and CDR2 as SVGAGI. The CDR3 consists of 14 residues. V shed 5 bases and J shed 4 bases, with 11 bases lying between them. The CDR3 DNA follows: TGTGCCAGCAGTCCGCAGGGGAGCACCGGGGAGCTGTTTTTT. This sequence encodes CASSPQGSTGELFF.

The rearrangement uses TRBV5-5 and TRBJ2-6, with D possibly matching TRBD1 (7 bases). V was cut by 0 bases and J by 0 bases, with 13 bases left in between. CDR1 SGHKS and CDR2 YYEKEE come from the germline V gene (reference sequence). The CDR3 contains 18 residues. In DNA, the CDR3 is TGTGCCAGCAGCTTGGCCTCAGGGGGGAGCTCTGGGGCCAACGTCCTGACTTTC. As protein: CASSLASGGSSGANVLTF.

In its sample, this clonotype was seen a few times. CDR3 amino acids: CASNTGPPGAQYF. As DNA, the CDR3 is TGTGCCAGCAACACAGGGCCTCCCGGCGCGCAGTATTTT. V and J are TRBV2 and TRBJ2-3; a possible D gene is TRBD1 (6 bases). V lost 7 bases, J lost 10 bases, and 18 bases lay in between. Looked up from germline, CDR1 is SNHLY and CDR2 is FYNNEI. The CDR3 length is 13 residues.

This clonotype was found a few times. CDR3: CASRSRDRGLNEQFF. CDR3 DNA sequence: TGTGCCAGCAGATCGCGGGACAGGGGACTTAATGAGCAGTTCTTC. The gene calls are TRBV28 and TRBJ2-1, with 10 bases that match TRBD1. The CDR3 totals 15 residues. V was pared by 6 bases and J by 7 bases, with 9 bases of the junction left unmatched. Germline CDR1 MDHEN, CDR2 SYDVKM.

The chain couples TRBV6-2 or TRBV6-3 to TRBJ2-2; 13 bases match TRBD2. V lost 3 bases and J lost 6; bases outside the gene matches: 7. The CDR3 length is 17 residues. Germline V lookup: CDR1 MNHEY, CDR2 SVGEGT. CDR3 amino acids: CASSYSRTSGSPGELFF. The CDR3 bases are TGTGCCAGCAGTTATTCACGGACTAGCGGGAGCCCCGGGGAGCTGTTTTTT.

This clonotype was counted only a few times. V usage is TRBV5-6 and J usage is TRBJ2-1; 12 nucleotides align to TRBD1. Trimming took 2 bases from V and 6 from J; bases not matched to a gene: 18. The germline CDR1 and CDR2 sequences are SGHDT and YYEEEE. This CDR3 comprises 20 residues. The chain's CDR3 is CASSFTGTGGEVIGLNEQFF. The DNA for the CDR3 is TGTGCCAGCAGCTTTACCGGGACAGGGGGCGAGGTCATTGGGCTCAATGAGCAGTTCTTC.

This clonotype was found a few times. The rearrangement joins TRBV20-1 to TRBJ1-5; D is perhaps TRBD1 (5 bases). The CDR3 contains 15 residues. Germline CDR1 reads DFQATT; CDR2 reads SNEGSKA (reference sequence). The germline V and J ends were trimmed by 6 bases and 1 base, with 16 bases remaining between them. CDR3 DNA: TGCAGTGCCACCCCCTGGGACCAGAGCAATCAGCCCCAGCATTTT. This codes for CSATPWDQSNQPQHF.

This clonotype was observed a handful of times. The CDR3 nucleotides read TGTGCCAGCAGTTACTCGGGTCGGGGTGTATCGGGTCGAGATGAGCAGTTCTTC. Encoded protein: CASSYSGRGVSGRDEQFF. The V call is TRBV6-2 or TRBV6-3, the J call TRBJ2-1; D is perhaps TRBD2 (5 bases). The germline CDR1 and CDR2 sequences are MNHEY and SVGEGT. V was cut by 0 bases and J by 8 bases, with 23 bases left in between. There are 18 residues in the CDR3.

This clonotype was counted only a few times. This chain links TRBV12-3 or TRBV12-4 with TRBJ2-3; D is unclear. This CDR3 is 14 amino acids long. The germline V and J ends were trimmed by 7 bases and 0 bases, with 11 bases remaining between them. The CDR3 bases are TGTGCCAGCATGGGCAGCACTAGCACAGATACGCAGTATTTT. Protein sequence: CASMGSTSTDTQYF.

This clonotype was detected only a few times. In DNA form, the CDR3 reads TGTGCCAGCAGCGTACTAGCGGGAGCGGATACGCAGTATTTT. It translates to CASSVLAGADTQYF. This chain uses TRBV7-2 with TRBJ2-3; 11 bases are shared with TRBD2. V was clipped by 5 bases and J by 6 bases; unmatched bases: 4. This CDR3 contains 14 residues. Germline CDR1 and CDR2: SGHTA and FQGNSA.

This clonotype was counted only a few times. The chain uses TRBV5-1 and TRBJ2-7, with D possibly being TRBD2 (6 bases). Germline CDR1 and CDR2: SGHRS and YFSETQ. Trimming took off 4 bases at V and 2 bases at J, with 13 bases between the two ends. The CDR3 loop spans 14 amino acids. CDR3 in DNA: TGCGCCAGCAGCCCGGGGGACGGAACCTACGAGCAGTACTTC. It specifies CASSPGDGTYEQYF.

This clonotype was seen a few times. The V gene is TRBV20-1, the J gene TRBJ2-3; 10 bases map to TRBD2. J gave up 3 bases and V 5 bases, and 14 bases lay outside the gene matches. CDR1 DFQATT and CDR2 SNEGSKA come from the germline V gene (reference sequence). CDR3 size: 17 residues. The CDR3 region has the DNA TGCAGTGCTCAACCCGATGCCCTAGCGGGAGAGACAGATACGCAGTATTTT. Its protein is CSAQPDALAGETDTQYF.

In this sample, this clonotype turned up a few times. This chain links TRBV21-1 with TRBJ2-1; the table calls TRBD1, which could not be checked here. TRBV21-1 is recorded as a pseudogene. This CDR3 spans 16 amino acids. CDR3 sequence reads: CASSKRGTGKEAEQFF. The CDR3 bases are TGTGCCAGCAGCAAAAGGGGGACAGGGAAAGAGGCTGAGCAGTTCTTC.

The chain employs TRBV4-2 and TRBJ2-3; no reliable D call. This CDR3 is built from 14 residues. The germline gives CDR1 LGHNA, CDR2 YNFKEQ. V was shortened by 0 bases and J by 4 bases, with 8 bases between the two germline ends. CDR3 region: CASSQEGSPDTQYF. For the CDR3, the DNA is TGTGCCAGCAGCCAAGAGGGTAGCCCAGATACGCAGTATTTT.

Here the CDR3 reads CASSFDRIRTDTQYF. CDR3 coding DNA: TGTGCCAGCAGTTTCGACAGAATCCGCACAGATACGCAGTATTTT. The V call is TRBV12-3 or TRBV12-4, the J call TRBJ2-3; D may be TRBD1 (5 bases). The CDR3 consists of 15 residues. Trimming took off 3 bases at V and 1 base at J, with 11 bases between the two ends.

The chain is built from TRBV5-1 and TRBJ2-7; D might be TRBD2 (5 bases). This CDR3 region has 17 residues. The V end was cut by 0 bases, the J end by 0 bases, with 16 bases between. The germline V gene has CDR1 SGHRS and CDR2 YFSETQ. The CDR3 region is CASSLVPGDTFSYEQYF. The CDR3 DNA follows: TGCGCCAGCAGCTTGGTTCCCGGGGATACCTTCTCCTACGAGCAGTACTTC.

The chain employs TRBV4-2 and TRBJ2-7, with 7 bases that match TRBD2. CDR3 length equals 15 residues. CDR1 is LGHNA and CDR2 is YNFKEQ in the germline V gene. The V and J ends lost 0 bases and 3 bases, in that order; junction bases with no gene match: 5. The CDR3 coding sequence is TGTGCCAGCAGCCAAGAGCGGGGGAGCTACTACGAGCAGTACTTC. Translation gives CASSQERGSYYEQYF.